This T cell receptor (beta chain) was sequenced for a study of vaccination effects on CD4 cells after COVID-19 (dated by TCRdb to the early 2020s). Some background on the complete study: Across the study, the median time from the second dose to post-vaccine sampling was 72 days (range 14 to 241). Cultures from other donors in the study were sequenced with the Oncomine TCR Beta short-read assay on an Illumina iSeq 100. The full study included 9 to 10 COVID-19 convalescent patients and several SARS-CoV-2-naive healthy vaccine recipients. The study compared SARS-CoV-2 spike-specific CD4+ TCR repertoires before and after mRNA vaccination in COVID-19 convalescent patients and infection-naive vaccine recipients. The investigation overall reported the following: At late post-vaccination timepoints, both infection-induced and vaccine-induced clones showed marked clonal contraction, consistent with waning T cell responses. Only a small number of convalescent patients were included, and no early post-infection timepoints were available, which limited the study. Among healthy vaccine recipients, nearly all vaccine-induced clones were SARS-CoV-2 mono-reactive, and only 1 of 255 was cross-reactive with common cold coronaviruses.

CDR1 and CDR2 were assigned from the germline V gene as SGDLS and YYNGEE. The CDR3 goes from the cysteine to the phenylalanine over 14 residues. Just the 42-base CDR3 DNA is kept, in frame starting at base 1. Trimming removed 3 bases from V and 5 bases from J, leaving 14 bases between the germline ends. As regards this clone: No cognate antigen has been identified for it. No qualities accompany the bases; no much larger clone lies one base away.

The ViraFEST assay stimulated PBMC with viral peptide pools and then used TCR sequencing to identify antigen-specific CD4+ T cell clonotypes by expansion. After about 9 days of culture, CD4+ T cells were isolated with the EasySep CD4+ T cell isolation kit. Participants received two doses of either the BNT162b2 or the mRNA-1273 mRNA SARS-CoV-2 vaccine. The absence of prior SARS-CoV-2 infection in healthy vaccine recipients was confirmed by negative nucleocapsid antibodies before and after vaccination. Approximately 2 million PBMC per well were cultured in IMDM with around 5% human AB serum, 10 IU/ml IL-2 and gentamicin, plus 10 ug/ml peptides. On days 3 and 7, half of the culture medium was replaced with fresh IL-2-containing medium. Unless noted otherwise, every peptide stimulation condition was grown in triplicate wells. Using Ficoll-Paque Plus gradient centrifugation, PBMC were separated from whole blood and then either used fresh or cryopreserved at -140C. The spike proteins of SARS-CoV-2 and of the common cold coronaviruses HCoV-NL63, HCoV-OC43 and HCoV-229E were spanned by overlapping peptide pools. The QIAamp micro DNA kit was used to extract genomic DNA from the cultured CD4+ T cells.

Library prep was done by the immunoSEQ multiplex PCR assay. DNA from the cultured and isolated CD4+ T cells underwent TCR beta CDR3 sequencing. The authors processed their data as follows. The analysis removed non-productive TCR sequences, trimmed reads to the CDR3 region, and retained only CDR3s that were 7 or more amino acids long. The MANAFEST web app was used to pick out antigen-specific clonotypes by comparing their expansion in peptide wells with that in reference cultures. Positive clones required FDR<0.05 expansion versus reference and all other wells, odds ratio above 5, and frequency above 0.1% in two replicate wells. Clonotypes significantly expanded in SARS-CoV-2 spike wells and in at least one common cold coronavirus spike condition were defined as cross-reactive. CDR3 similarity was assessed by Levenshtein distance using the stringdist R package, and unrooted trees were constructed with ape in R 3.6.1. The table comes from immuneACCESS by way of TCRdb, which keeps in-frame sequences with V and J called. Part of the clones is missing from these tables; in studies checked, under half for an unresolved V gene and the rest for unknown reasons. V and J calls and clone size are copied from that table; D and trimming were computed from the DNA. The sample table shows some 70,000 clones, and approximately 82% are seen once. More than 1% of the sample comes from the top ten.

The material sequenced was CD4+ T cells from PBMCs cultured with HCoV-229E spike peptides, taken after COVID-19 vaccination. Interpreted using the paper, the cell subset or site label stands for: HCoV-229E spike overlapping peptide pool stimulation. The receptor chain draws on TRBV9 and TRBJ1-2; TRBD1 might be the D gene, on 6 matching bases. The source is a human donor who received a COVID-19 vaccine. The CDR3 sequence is CASSARIQGYGYTF. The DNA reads TGTGCCAGCAGCGCGCGGATACAGGGTTATGGCTACACCTTC.